Sequencing of this T cell receptor (beta chain) was carried out in a study of cytomegalovirus exposure and HLA in healthy donors. PCR primers comprised 60 Vbeta and 13 Jbeta primers. Profiling relied on immunoSEQ multiplex PCR, and the TCRdb table lists in-frame clones only, not all of them. The table records more than 150,000 clones, around 85% of them present only once. V lost 2 bases to trimming and J lost 1 base; unmatched junction nucleotides: 3. The CDR3 runs 15 residues. Germline V gene lookup returns CDR1 KGHSH and CDR2 LQKENI. Study-wide points: Earlier analysis looked at TCR beta V segments, and most were productive about 87% or about 30% of the time.

Note on this clone: What it binds is not known.

Sequenced input: PBMCs. The origin of this receptor is a middle-aged man in good health and CMV-seronegative. The J gene is TRBJ2-3, the V gene TRBV18; 7 nucleotides align to TRBD2. This CDR3 reads CASSPAGLRTDTQYF. The CDR3 nucleotides are TGTGCCAGCTCACCAGCGGGACTACGCACAGATACGCAGTATTTT.